Sequencing of this T cell receptor beta chain was carried out in a study of shared clonotypes between healthy human individuals. Whole-study findings and limits: Donor clonotype sharing was expected to depend on sequencing depth.

At the deep level, the assay was run. Per the authors' pipeline: ImmunoSEQ only sent back junction sequences with no quality scores, so filtering was done differently. Sequenced by immunoSEQ multiplex PCR; TCRdb stores in-frame clones only, minus some. V, J and clone size reflect that table, while D and trimming were determined from the DNA. The table lists about 500,000 clones, approximately 71% of them singletons. Comment on this clone: Its matching antigen is unknown.

Donors included only healthy HIV-negative adults lacking recent acute infections or vaccinations. This clonotype was obtained from a woman aged 40 to 50 in good health. Some clones in this sample may be carry-over from other donors' samples. The sequenced material came from PBMCs.

CDR3 sequence (DNA): TGTGCCAGCCGAGGGGGGGGGAATCAGCCCCAGCATTTT. This sequence encodes CASRGGGNQPQHF. This chain connects TRBV18 to TRBJ1-5, with TRBD1 as a possible D gene (6 bases). Trimming removed 8 bases at V and 4 bases at J, with 12 bases between. This CDR3 is 13 amino acids long. Germline CDR1 is KGHSH and CDR2 is LQKENI. Filled out from reference TRBV18 and TRBJ1-5, the complete variable domain reads NAGVMQNPRHLVRRRGQEARLRCSPMKGHSHVYWYRQLPEEGLKFMVYLQKENIIDESGMPKERFSAEFPKEGPSILRIQQVVRGDSAAYFCASRGGGNQPQHFGDGTRLSIL.